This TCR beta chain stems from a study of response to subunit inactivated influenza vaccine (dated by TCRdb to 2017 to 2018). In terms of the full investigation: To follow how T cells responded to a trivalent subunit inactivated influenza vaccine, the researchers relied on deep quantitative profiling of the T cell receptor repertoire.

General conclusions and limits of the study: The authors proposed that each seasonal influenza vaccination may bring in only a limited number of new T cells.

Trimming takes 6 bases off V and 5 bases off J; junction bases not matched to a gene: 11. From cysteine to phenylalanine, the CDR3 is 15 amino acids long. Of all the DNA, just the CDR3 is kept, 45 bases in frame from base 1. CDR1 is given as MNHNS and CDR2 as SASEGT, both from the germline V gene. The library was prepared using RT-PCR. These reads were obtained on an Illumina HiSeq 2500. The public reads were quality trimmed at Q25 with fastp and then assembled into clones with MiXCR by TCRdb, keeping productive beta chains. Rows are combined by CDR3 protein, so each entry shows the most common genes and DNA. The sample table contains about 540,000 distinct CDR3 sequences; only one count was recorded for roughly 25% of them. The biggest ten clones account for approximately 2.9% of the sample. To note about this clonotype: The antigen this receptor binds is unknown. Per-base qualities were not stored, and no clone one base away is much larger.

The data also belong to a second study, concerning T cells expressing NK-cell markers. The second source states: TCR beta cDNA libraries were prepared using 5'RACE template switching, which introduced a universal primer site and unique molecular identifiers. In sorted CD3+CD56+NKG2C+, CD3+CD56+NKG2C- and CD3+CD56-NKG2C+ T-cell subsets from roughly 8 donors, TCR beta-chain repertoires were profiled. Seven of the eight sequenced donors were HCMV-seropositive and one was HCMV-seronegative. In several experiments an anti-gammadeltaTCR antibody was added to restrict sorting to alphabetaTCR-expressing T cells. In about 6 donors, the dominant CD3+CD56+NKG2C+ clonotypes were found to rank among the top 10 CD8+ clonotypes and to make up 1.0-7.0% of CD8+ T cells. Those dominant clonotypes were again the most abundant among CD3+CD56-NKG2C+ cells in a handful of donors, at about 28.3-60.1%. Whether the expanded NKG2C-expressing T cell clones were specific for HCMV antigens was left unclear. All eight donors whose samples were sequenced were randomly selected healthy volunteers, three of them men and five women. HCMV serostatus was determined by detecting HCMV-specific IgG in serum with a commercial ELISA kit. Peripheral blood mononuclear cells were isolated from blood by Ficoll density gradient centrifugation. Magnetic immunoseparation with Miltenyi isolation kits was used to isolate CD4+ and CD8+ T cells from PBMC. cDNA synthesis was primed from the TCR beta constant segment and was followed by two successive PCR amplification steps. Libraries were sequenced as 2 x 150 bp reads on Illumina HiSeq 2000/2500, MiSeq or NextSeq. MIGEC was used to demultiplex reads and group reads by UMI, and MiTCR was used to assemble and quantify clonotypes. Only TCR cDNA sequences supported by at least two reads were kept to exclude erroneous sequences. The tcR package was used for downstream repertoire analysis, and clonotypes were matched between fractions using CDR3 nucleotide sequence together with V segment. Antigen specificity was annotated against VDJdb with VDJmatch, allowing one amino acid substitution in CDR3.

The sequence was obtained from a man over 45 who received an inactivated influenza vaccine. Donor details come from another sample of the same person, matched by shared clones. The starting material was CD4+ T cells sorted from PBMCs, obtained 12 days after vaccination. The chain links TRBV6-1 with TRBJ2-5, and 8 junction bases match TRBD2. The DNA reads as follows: TGTGCCAGCAGCCCCGGGGGGGGATGGGGGGAGACCCAGTACTTC. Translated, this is CASSPGGGWGETQYF.